Shown below are 11 T cell receptor beta chains from a single sample sequenced in a study of CD8+ T cells in alopecia areata. Treatment given: oral pan-JAK inhibitor, 5-10 mg twice daily. As the sequencing template, cDNA was produced by extracting RNA and reverse transcribing it. Sequenced by immunoSEQ multiplex PCR; TCRdb stores in-frame clones only, minus some. The data contain 90,000 to 100,000 clones, roughly two thirds of them singletons. The input for sequencing was CD8+ T cells sorted from blood, taken at week 4, from a patient treated with tofacitinib. The receptor source for this set is a human donor with alopecia areata.

The chain links TRBV5-6 to TRBJ2-7; 10 positions agree with TRBD1. The CDR3 extends over 15 amino acids. V shed 2 bases and J 5 bases; nucleotides not matched to a gene: 7. Germline assignment: CDR1 SGHDT and CDR2 YYEEEE. The CDR3 DNA reads as TGTGCCAGCAGCTTCACCGTGACAGGGGGCGACGAGCAGTACTTC. Residues: CASSFTVTGGDEQYF.

J is TRBJ1-1 and V is TRBV4-3; TRBD1 matches 7 bases. CDR3 length equals 16 residues. Germline V lookup: CDR1 LGHNA, CDR2 YSLEER. Trimming took 1 base from V and 0 from J; bases not matched to a gene: 5. CDR3 coding DNA: TGCGCCAGCAGCCAAGGGACAGGACTAATGAACACTGAAGCTTTCTTT. Encoded protein: CASSQGTGLMNTEAFF.

This rearrangement joins TRBV4-3 to TRBJ2-5; D possibly corresponds to TRBD1 (6 bases). Looked up from germline, CDR1 is LGHNA and CDR2 is YSLEER. The CDR3 has 14 amino acids. With 0 bases removed from V and 5 bases from J, the gap between germline ends came to 10 bases. The CDR3 nucleotides read TGCGCCAGCAGCCAAGAAGGGGGTGAGGAGACCCAGTACTTC. Encoded protein: CASSQEGGEETQYF.

V is TRBV4-1 and J is TRBJ1-4; D is undetermined. V lost 6 bases and J 8 bases, leaving 16 bases between the germline ends. This CDR3 spans 14 amino acids. Looked up from germline, CDR1 is MGHRA and CDR2 is YSYEKL. The CDR3 DNA reads as TGCGCCAGCAGTCTAGTGGCAGGACCAGAAAAACTGTTTTTT. It encodes CASSLVAGPEKLFF.

V usage is TRBV27 and J usage is TRBJ2-5; D is undetermined. The V gene's germline CDR1 is MNHEY and CDR2 SMNVEV (reference sequence). The CDR3 is 14 residues long. Trimming left V 4 bases short and J 3 bases short, with 12 bases between. The CDR3 sequence is CASSSTNEEETQYF. The CDR3 DNA sequence: TGTGCCAGCAGTTCCACGAACGAGGAAGAGACCCAGTACTTC.

This chain links TRBV5-4 with TRBJ1-2, with a tentative D call TRBD1 (5 bases). V dropped 2 bases and J dropped 12 bases, with 14 bases sitting between them. The CDR3 spans 12 residues. The germline V gene encodes CDR1 SGHNT and CDR2 YYREEE (reference sequence). Here the CDR3 reads CASSLGTYAHTF. DNA for the CDR3: TGTGCCAGCAGCTTAGGGACGTACGCCCACACCTTC. The full variable domain, rest sourced from reference TRBV5-4 and TRBJ1-2, is ETGVTQSPTHLIKTRGQQVTLRCSSQSGHNTVSWYQQALGQGPQFIFQYYREEENGRGNFPPRFSGLQFPNYSSELNVNALELDDSALYLCASSLGTYAHTFGSGTRLTVV.

The chain uses TRBV9 and TRBJ2-6; no clear D. This CDR3 has 15 residues. V was pared by 1 base and J by 0 bases, with 5 bases between. The germline CDR1 and CDR2 sequences are SGDLS and YYNGEE. The CDR3 protein is CASSVLTSGANVLTF. CDR3 bases: TGTGCCAGCAGCGTACTGACCTCTGGGGCCAACGTCCTGACTTTC.

This clone was detected a few times. The rearrangement links TRBV9 to TRBJ2-1, with 7 bases identical to TRBD2. The germline V gene encodes CDR1 SGDLS and CDR2 YYNGEE. The CDR3 loop spans 15 amino acids. The J segment lost 3 bases and the V segment lost 3 bases, leaving 6 bases of the junction unmatched. This CDR3 is CASSAGGLSYNEQFF. Here the CDR3 DNA reads TGTGCCAGCAGCGCGGGGGGACTAAGCTACAATGAGCAGTTCTTC.

V gene TRBV27 combines with J gene TRBJ2-1; 7 bases agree with TRBD1. The CDR3 spans 16 residues. J was trimmed by 4 bases and V by 4 bases; bases with no gene match: 10. In germline, CDR1 is MNHEY, CDR2 SMNVEV (reference sequence). CDR3 sequence (DNA): TGTGCCAGCAGTTCACTCGGGACAGCAGGTTACAATGAGCAGTTCTTC. Its translation is CASSSLGTAGYNEQFF.

The chain joins TRBV5-5 to TRBJ2-7; 11 positions agree with TRBD2. The CDR3 has 15 amino acids. CDR1 and CDR2 (germline): SGHKS, YYEKEE (reference sequence). Trimming took 4 bases from V and 4 from J; bases not matched to a gene: 7. CDR3 region: CASSGLGLAEYEQYF. In nucleotides, the CDR3 is TGTGCCAGCAGCGGACTGGGACTAGCGGAATACGAGCAGTACTTC.

The chain has TRBV6-5 and TRBJ1-2; D remains ambiguous. V shed 2 bases and J shed 4 bases, with 8 bases lying between them. The CDR3 contains 13 residues. Per the germline V gene, CDR1 is MNHEY and CDR2 is SVGAGI. The DNA of the CDR3 is TGTGCCAGCAGTTACGACGAACTCTATGGCTACACCTTC. It codes for CASSYDELYGYTF.